The 25 T cell receptor beta chains below all came from one sample that was sequenced in a study of cytomegalovirus exposure and HLA in healthy donors. PCR involved 60 Vbeta and 13 Jbeta primers. Some clones are missing from TCRdb's copy, which holds only in-frame ones; the method was immunoSEQ multiplex PCR. The sample has 150,000 or so clones; more than 60% are singletons. The sample taken for sequencing was PBMCs. These receptors were collected from a woman aged 40 to 55 in good health and CMV-seronegative.

The genes are TRBV7-2 and TRBJ1-1; TRBD1 aligns across 8 bases. J lost 7 bases, V lost 0 bases, and 10 bases had no gene match. From germline, CDR1 is SGHTA and CDR2 FQGNSA. The CDR3 consists of 16 residues. The CDR3 DNA sequence: TGTGCCAGCAGCTTAGCTATAAATCAGGGGGCTGGTGAAGCTTTCTTT. As protein: CASSLAINQGAGEAFF. Full variable domain (rest looked up from reference TRBV7-2 and TRBJ1-1): GAGVSQSPSNKVTEKGKDVELRCDPISGHTALYWYRQSLGQGLEFLIYFQGNSAPDKSGLPSDRFSAERTGGSVSTLTIQRTQQEDSAVYLCASSLAINQGAGEAFFGQGTRLTVV.

The chain joins TRBV28 to TRBJ1-1, with 8 bases aligning to TRBD1. This CDR3 is 16 amino acids long. The V gene's germline CDR1 is MDHEN and CDR2 SYDVKM. J lost 4 bases, V lost 3 bases, and 10 bases had no gene match. The CDR3 nucleotides read TGTGCCAGCAGTTTTTCTCAGGGGGCGGCGGGCACTGAAGCTTTCTTT. Amino acids: CASSFSQGAAGTEAFF. Combining the CDR3 with reference TRBV28 and TRBJ1-1 gives the whole variable domain DVKVTQSSRYLVKRTGEKVFLECVQDMDHENMFWYRQDPGLGLRLIYFSYDVKMKEKGDIPEGYSVSREKKERFSLILESASTNQTSMYLCASSFSQGAAGTEAFFGQGTRLTVV.

The chain joins TRBV11-3 to TRBJ1-2, with no clear D. V lost 0 bases and J 3 bases, leaving 5 bases between the germline ends. Germline loops: CDR1 SGHNT, CDR2 YENEEA. The length of the CDR3 is 13 residues. This chain's CDR3 is CASSLDRHYGYTF. CDR3 nucleotide sequence: TGTGCCAGCAGCTTAGACAGGCACTATGGCTACACCTTC.

This clone has a single count. This chain links TRBV10-3 with TRBJ1-1; the match to TRBD1 covers 8 bases. J lost 8 bases, V lost 0 bases, and 2 bases had no gene match. The CDR3 runs to 13 residues. Germline CDR1 reads ENHRY; CDR2 reads SYGVKD. The DNA for the CDR3 is TGTGCCATCAGTGAGTCTCGGGACAGGGAAGCTTTCTTT. Protein: CAISESRDREAFF.

The rearrangement links TRBV11-3 to TRBJ2-1; 9 bases agree with TRBD2. V gave up 5 bases and J gave up 15 bases; unmatched junction bases: 8. Germline V gene sequence: CDR1 SGHNT, CDR2 YENEEA. The CDR3 is 12 residues long. The CDR3 here is CASSPASGVPFF. CDR3 coding DNA: TGTGCCAGCAGCCCAGCTAGCGGGGTGCCGTTCTTC.

This clone was detected once. The genes are TRBV5-1 and TRBJ2-3; 7 bases fit TRBD2. V was pared by 6 bases and J by 1 base, with 5 bases of the junction left unmatched. This CDR3 contains 14 residues. CDR1 SGHRS and CDR2 YFSETQ come from the germline V gene. CDR3 nucleotide sequence: TGCGCCAGCACAAGCCGGGGGGGCACAGATACGCAGTATTTT. Protein sequence: CASTSRGGTDTQYF.

The chain links TRBV11-1 to TRBJ2-2, with D uncertain. Looked up from germline, CDR1 is SGHAT and CDR2 is FQDESV (reference sequence). The CDR3 is made up of 14 amino acids. Deletions cut 5 bases from V and 1 base from J, with 8 bases between. The CDR3 is CASSLNGNTGELFF. The CDR3 DNA sequence: TGTGCCAGCAGCCTAAACGGGAACACCGGGGAGCTGTTTTTT.

The genes are TRBV10-3 and TRBJ2-7; the D gene is possibly TRBD1 (6 bases). The CDR3 consists of 14 residues. Germline V lookup: CDR1 ENHRY, CDR2 SYGVKD. The V and J ends lost 7 bases and 0 bases respectively, with 13 bases between them. CDR3 nucleotide sequence: TGTGCCATCAAACTAGGACAGCCCTCCTACGAGCAGTACTTC. Amino acids: CAIKLGQPSYEQYF.

The rearrangement links TRBV6-5 to TRBJ2-7; TRBD1 is a possible D gene (5 bases). Trimming left V 2 bases short and J 6 bases short, with 14 bases between. CDR3 length: 14 amino acids. From germline, CDR1 is MNHEY and CDR2 SVGAGI. In DNA, the CDR3 is TGTGCCAGCAGTTACGACAGCTTCCAAGTCGAGCAGTACTTC. It codes for CASSYDSFQVEQYF.

This clone has just a few counts. The rearrangement links TRBV13 to TRBJ1-6, with D unresolved. Germline loops: CDR1 PRHDT, CDR2 FYEKMQ (reference sequence). Trimming stripped 0 bases from V and 9 bases from J, with 12 bases between. CDR3 size: 15 residues. CDR3 bases: TGTGCCAGCAGCTTAGGCGCGCCCCTCCGTTCACCCCTCCACTTT. It is translated as CASSLGAPLRSPLHF.

This clone was picked up a small number of times. This sequence joins TRBV28 and TRBJ2-2; 14 bases align to TRBD2. This CDR3 comprises 17 residues. Trimming at V came to 10 bases and at J to 4 bases, leaving 11 bases not matched to a gene. Germline V CDR1 and CDR2: MDHEN, SYDVKM. The CDR3 reads CAIAGTSGSMGTGELFF. CDR3 DNA sequence: TGTGCCATTGCCGGGACTAGCGGGAGTATGGGCACCGGGGAGCTGTTTTTT.

In its sample, this clone was seen once. This rearrangement joins TRBV29-1 to TRBJ1-4; TRBD1 matches at 9 bases. There are 15 residues in the CDR3. Losses at the gene ends were 7 bases for V and 3 bases for J; bases not matched to a gene: 9. Germline V gives CDR1 SQVTM, CDR2 ANQGSEA. The CDR3 DNA sequence: TGCAGCGCCGAAGGACAGGGGATGTCTAATGAAAAACTGTTTTTT. Protein product: CSAEGQGMSNEKLFF.

The chain combines TRBV6-1 with TRBJ1-2; D is unresolved. Germline V lookup: CDR1 MNHNS, CDR2 SASEGT. Trimming cost V 7 bases and J 8 bases, with 17 bases left between them. The CDR3 totals 13 residues. The CDR3: CASMWVGGLGYTF. The CDR3 DNA sequence: TGTGCCAGCATGTGGGTAGGAGGCCTAGGCTACACCTTC.

The V gene is TRBV27, the J gene TRBJ2-5; 9 nucleotides agree with TRBD1. The CDR3 runs 13 residues. The V segment lost 6 bases and the J segment 3 bases; nucleotides outside the gene matches: 2. Germline loops: CDR1 MNHEY, CDR2 SMNVEV (reference sequence). The CDR3, as DNA: TGTGCCAGCAGGCGGACAGGGGAAGAGACCCAGTACTTC. This gives the protein CASRRTGEETQYF.

This clone was seen a handful of times. V is TRBV7-6 and J is TRBJ2-1; 9 bases map to TRBD1. With V trimmed by 5 bases and J by 5 bases, 10 bases remained unmatched. From germline, CDR1 is SGHVS and CDR2 FNYEAQ. This CDR3 has 16 amino acids. The CDR3: CASSPPGQGSNNEQFF. CDR3 DNA sequence: TGTGCCAGCAGCCCACCGGGACAGGGAAGCAACAATGAGCAGTTCTTC.

The rearrangement uses TRBV5-1 and TRBJ2-1, with 11 nucleotides matching TRBD2. This CDR3 is 16 amino acids long. V lost 4 bases to trimming and J lost 4 bases; unmatched junction nucleotides: 7. Looked up from germline, CDR1 is SGHRS and CDR2 is YFSETQ. CDR3 residues: CASSMAGTSGYNEQFF. CDR3 in DNA: TGCGCCAGCAGCATGGCCGGGACTAGCGGATACAATGAGCAGTTCTTC.

The rearrangement joins TRBV27 to TRBJ1-3, with D uncertain. The germline V gene has CDR1 MNHEY and CDR2 SMNVEV (reference sequence). The CDR3 runs to 15 residues. Trimming took off 6 bases at V and 0 bases at J, with 12 bases between the two ends. CDR3 sequence reads: CASRGMGGSGNTIYF. In DNA form, the CDR3 reads TGTGCCAGCAGAGGAATGGGAGGCTCTGGAAACACCATATATTTT.

In this sample, this clone turned up a few times. This chain connects TRBV5-1 to TRBJ2-3; the D gene is possibly TRBD2 (6 bases). CDR1 and CDR2 (germline): SGHRS, YFSETQ. V was pared by 4 bases and J by 2 bases, with 14 bases between. This CDR3 comprises 15 residues. The CDR3 sequence: CASSTTGLPTDTQYF. CDR3 DNA sequence: TGCGCCAGCAGCACAACGGGACTCCCCACAGATACGCAGTATTTT.

The chain links TRBV27 to TRBJ1-1; 11 positions match TRBD1. J was trimmed by 1 base and V by 8 bases; bases with no gene match: 6. Germline lookup yields CDR1 MNHEY and CDR2 SMNVEV (reference sequence). This CDR3 spans 15 amino acids. The CDR3 loop is CASFRGQGANTEAFF. CDR3 DNA sequence: TGTGCCAGCTTCCGCGGACAGGGGGCGAACACTGAAGCTTTCTTT.

This clone occurred once. The rearrangement links TRBV7-9 to TRBJ2-7, with 10 bases that match TRBD1. Germline V CDR1 and CDR2: SEHNR, FQNEAQ (reference sequence). Losses at the gene ends were 6 bases for V and 7 bases for J; bases not matched to a gene: 9. The CDR3 sequence is 14 residues long. Here the CDR3 DNA reads TGTGCCAGCAGACGACAGGGGGCGCGTGATGAGCAGTACTTC. It is translated as CASRRQGARDEQYF.

The table lists this clone with a count of one. The CDR3 nucleotides read TGTGCCAGCAGCTATGACACTGAAGCTTTCTTT. This sequence encodes CASSYDTEAFF. The rearrangement uses TRBV2 and TRBJ1-1; the D is unclear. Trimming took 6 bases from V and 3 from J, leaving 5 bases between them. The CDR3 extends over 11 amino acids. CDR1 and CDR2 (germline): SNHLY, FYNNEI. Based on the CDR3 plus reference TRBV2 and TRBJ1-1, the full variable domain is EPEVTQTPSHQVTQMGQEVILRCVPISNHLYFYWYRQILGQKVEFLVSFYNNEISEKSEIFDDQFSVERPDGSNFTLKIRSTKLEDSAMYFCASSYDTEAFFGQGTRLTVV.

The chain recombines TRBV10-3 with TRBJ2-3; a possible D gene is TRBD2 (5 bases). Germline assignment: CDR1 ENHRY and CDR2 SYGVKD. V lost 9 bases and J lost 6, with 7 bases in between. The CDR3 covers 10 residues. CDR3 nucleotides: TGTGCCATTCGAGGGGATACGCAGTATTTT. The encoded protein is CAIRGDTQYF.

The chain couples TRBV30 to TRBJ1-3; 8 positions match TRBD1. The CDR3 has 14 amino acids. V was clipped by 7 bases and J by 3 bases; unmatched bases: 8. Germline CDR1 reads GTSNPN; CDR2 reads SVGIG (reference sequence). The CDR3 coding sequence is TGTGCCTCTTCCTTGGACAGGGATGGAAACACCATATATTTT. Protein sequence: CASSLDRDGNTIYF.

The J gene is TRBJ1-1, the V gene TRBV11-1; perhaps TRBD1 as D (6 bases). This CDR3 contains 14 residues. Germline V gene data show CDR1 as SGHAT and CDR2 as FQDESV (reference sequence). The V and J ends lost 5 bases and 5 bases respectively, with 15 bases between them. The CDR3, as DNA: TGTGCCAGCAGCCTCCCAGGGGTTGAAACTGAAGCTTTCTTT. Amino acid sequence: CASSLPGVETEAFF. The entire variable domain, with the rest obtained from reference TRBV11-1 and TRBJ1-1, is as follows: EAEVAQSPRYKITEKSQAVAFWCDPISGHATLYWYRQILGQGPELLVQFQDESVVDDSQLPKDRFSAERLKGVDSTLKIQPAELGDSAMYLCASSLPGVETEAFFGQGTRLTVV.

This rearrangement joins TRBV6-6 to TRBJ2-1, with TRBD2 as a possible D gene (5 bases). Germline CDR1 reads MNHNY; CDR2 reads SVGAGI (reference sequence). The CDR3 spans 11 residues. The V and J ends lost 6 bases and 15 bases respectively, with 15 bases between them. CDR3 sequence (DNA): TGTGCCAGCAGCCACAAACTAGTGATGTTCTTC. Its translation: CASSHKLVMFF.